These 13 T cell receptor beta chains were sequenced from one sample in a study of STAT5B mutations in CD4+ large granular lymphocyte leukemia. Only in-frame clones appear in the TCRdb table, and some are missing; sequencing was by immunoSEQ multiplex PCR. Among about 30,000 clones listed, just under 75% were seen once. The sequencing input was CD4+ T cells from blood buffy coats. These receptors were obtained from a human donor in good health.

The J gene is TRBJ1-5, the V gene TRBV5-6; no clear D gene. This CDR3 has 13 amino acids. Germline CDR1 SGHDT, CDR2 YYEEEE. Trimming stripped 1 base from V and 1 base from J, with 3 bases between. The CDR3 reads CASSLFSNQPQHF. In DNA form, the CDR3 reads TGTGCCAGCAGCTTGTTCAGCAATCAGCCCCAGCATTTT.

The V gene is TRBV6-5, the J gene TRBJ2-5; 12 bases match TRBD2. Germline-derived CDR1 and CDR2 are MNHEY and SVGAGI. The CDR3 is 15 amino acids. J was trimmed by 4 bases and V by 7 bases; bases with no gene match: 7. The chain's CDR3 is CASTGRLAGVETQYF. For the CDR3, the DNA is TGTGCCAGCACCGGGAGACTAGCGGGGGTAGAGACCCAGTACTTC.

As DNA, the CDR3 is TGTGCCAGCAGTACGAGACAGTACCCCTATGGCTACACCTTC. This encodes CASSTRQYPYGYTF. The rearrangement uses TRBV28 and TRBJ1-2, with a weak D call TRBD1 (5 bases). Per germline, CDR1 MDHEN and CDR2 SYDVKM. CDR3 length equals 14 residues. The germline V and J ends were trimmed by 5 bases and 4 bases, with 14 bases remaining between them.

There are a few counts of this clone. CDR3 amino acids: CASSALGAQHF. The CDR3 coding sequence is TGCGCCAGCAGTGCCCTCGGGGCCCAGCATTTT. The chain links TRBV10-2 to TRBJ1-5; D call uncertain. This CDR3 has 11 residues. Trimming removed 4 bases from V and 11 bases from J, with 9 bases in between. CDR1 and CDR2 from the germline V gene are WSHSY and SAAADI.

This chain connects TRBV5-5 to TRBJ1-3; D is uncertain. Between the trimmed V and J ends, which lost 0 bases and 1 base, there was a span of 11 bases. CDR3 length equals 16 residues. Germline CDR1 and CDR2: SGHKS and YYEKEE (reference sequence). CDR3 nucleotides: TGTGCCAGCAGCTTGGTGAGGGCTAGATCTGGAAACACCATATATTTT. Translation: CASSLVRARSGNTIYF. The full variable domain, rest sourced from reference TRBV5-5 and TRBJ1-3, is DAGVTQSPTHLIKTRGQQVTLRCSPISGHKSVSWYQQVLGQGPQFIFQYYEKEERGRGNFPDRFSARQFPNYSSELNVNALLLGDSALYLCASSLVRARSGNTIYFGEGSWLTVV.

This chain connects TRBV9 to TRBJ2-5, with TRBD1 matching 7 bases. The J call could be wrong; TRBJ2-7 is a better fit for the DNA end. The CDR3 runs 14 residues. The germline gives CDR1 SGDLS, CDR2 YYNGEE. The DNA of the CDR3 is TGTGCCAGCAGCCTGACAGGGAGCTCCTACGAGCAGTACTTC. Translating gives CASSLTGSSYEQYF.

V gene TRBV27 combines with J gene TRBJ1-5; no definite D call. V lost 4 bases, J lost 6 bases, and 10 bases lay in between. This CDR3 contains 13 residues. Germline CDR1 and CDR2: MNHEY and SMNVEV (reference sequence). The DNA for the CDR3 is TGTGCCAGCAGTTGGAGAGGCGGTCAGCCCCAGCATTTT. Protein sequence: CASSWRGGQPQHF.

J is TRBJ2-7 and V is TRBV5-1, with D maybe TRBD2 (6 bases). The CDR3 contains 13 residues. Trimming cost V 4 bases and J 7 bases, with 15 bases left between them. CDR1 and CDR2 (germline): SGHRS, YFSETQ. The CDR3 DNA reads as TGCGCCAGCAGCCCTTCACCGGGGGAAGAGCAGTACTTC. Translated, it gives CASSPSPGEEQYF.

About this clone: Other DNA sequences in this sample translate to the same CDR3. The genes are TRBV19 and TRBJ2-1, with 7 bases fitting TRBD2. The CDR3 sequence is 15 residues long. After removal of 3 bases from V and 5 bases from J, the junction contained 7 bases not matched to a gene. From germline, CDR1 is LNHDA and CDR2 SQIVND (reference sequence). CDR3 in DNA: TGTGCCAGTAGTATCCGACGCGGGGGAAACAATGAGCAGTTCTTC. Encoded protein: CASSIRRGGNNEQFF. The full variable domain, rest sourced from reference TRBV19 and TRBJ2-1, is DGGITQSPKYLFRKEGQNVTLSCEQNLNHDAMYWYRQDPGQGLRLIYYSQIVNDFQKGDIAEGYSVSREKKESFPLTVTSAQKNPTAFYLCASSIRRGGNNEQFFGPGTRLTVL.

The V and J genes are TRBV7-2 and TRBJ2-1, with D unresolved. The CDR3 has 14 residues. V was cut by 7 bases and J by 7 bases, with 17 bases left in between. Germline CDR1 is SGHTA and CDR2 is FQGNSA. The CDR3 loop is CASTVPGLWNEQFF. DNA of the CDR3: TGTGCCAGCACCGTCCCGGGTCTCTGGAATGAGCAGTTCTTC.

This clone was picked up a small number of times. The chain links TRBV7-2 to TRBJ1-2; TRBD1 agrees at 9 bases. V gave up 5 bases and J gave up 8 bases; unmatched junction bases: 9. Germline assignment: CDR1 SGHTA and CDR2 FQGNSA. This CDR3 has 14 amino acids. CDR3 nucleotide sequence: TGTGCCAGCAGCCCGATGGGGACAGGGAGGGGCTACACCTTC. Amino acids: CASSPMGTGRGYTF.

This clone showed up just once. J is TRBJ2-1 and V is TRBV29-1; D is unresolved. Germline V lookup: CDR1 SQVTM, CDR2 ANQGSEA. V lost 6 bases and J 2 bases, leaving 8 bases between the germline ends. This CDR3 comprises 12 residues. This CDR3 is CSVPGPYNEQFF. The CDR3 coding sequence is TGCAGCGTCCCGGGCCCCTACAATGAGCAGTTCTTC.

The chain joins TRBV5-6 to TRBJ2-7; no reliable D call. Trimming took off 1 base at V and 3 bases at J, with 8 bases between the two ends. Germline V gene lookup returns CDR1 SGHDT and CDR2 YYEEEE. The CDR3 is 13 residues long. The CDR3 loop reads CASSLRGLYEQYF. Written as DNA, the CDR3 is TGTGCCAGCAGCTTGCGTGGTCTCTACGAGCAGTACTTC.